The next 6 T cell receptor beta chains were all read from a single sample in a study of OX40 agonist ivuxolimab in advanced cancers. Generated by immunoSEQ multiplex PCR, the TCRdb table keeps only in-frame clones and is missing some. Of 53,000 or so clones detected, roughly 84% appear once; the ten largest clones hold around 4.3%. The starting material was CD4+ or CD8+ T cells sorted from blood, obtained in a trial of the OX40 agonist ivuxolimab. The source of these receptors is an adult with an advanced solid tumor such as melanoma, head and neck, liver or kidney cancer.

The chain's CDR3 is CASSSFYRDSSQTQYF. The CDR3 DNA follows: TGTGCCAGCAGCTCATTTTACCGGGACTCTTCCCAGACCCAGTACTTC. The chain combines TRBV11-2 with TRBJ2-5, with TRBD2 as a possible D gene (6 bases). The ends were cut back, 4 bases at V and 6 bases at J, with 21 bases in the middle. The CDR3 loop spans 16 amino acids. Germline V gene lookup returns CDR1 SGHAT and CDR2 FQNNGV.

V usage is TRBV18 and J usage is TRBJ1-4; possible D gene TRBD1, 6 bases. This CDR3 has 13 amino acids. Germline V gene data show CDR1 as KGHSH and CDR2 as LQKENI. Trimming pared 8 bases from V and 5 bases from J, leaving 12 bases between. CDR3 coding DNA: TGTGCCAGCGCCGGGACACAGAATGAAAAACTGTTTTTT. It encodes CASAGTQNEKLFF.

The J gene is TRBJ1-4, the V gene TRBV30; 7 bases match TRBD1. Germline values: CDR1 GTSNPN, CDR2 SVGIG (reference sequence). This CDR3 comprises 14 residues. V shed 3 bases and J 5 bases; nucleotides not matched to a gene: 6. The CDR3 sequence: CAWRTGTANEKLFF. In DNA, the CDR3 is TGTGCCTGGAGAACCGGGACAGCAAATGAAAAACTGTTTTTT.

The CDR3 here is CASSLEASGLWFETDTQYF. In DNA form, the CDR3 reads TGTGCCAGCAGCTTAGAGGCTAGCGGGCTTTGGTTCGAAACAGATACGCAGTATTTT. The chain joins TRBV11-2 to TRBJ2-3; 8 positions agree with TRBD2. The CDR3 loop spans 19 amino acids. V shed 0 bases, J shed 3 bases, and the junction held 14 bases outside the gene matches. Looked up from germline, CDR1 is SGHAT and CDR2 is FQNNGV.

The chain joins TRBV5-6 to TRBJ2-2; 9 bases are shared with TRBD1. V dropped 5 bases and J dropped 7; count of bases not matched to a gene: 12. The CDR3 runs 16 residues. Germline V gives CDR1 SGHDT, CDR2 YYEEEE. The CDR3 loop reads CASRAGQGGGGGELFF. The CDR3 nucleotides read TGTGCCAGCAGGGCGGGACAGGGAGGAGGAGGCGGGGAGCTGTTTTTT.

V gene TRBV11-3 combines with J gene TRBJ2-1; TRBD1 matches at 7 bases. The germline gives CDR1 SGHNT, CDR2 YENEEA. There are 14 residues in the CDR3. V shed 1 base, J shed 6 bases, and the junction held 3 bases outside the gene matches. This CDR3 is CASSLGGQVNEQFF. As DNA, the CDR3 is TGTGCCAGCAGCTTAGGTGGACAGGTCAATGAGCAGTTCTTC.